The clone carrying this T cell receptor beta chain was detected a few times. Its specificity is unknown. MiXCR, applied by TCRdb to the 5' RACE reads, yields one record per CDR3 protein. The profile shows under 700,000 distinct CDR3 sequences, roughly 20% of them singletons. V lost 3 bases, J lost 8 bases, and 4 bases stayed unmatched. Germline V lookup: CDR1 KGHSH, CDR2 LQKENI. The CDR3 runs to 12 residues. The sample comes from a study of T-cell memory formation after mild COVID-19. Study at large: There were largely donor-specific TCR clusters. Broader study findings: Pre-infection memory carried some responding clones, suggesting that cross-reactive memory joined. In second-wave clones peaking day 37, SARS-CoV-2 specificity remained unconfirmed. CD4/CD8 balance held among clones contracting day 15 to 85, and later expanders leaned CD4+.

This TCR was recovered from an adult woman who had mild COVID-19 (a few samples of this study predate the infection). Cell type and time point are not known. The chain joins TRBV18 to TRBJ2-7; 7 bases are shared with TRBD1. Sequenced material: PBMCs or a T cell subset sorted from them (not recorded which). CDR3 protein: CASSPSTGKQYF. DNA of the CDR3: TGTGCCAGCTCACCCTCGACAGGGAAGCAGTACTTC. Filled out from reference TRBV18 and TRBJ2-7, the complete variable domain reads NAGVMQNPRHLVRRRGQEARLRCSPMKGHSHVYWYRQLPEEGLKFMVYLQKENIIDESGMPKERFSAEFPKEGPSILRIQQVVRGDSAAYFCASSPSTGKQYFGPGTRLTVT.